These 16 T cell receptor beta chains were all obtained from the same sample, sequenced in a study of T cell responses to AZD1222 COVID-19 vaccine. Profiling relied on immunoSEQ multiplex PCR, and the TCRdb table lists in-frame clones only, not all of them. The sample carries about 100,000 clones, 70% to 90% recorded once. Sequencing was performed on peripheral blood, taken on day 0 of AZD1222 vaccination. The origin of the receptors is an adult in good health.

The rearrangement uses TRBV19 and TRBJ1-1, with D possibly TRBD1 on 5 matching bases. CDR1 and CDR2 from the germline V gene are LNHDA and SQIVND (reference sequence). The CDR3 totals 13 residues. Trimming pared 5 bases from V and 10 bases from J, leaving 17 bases between. DNA for the CDR3: TGTGCCAGTAGTTACGGGACCGGCCTGGGAGCTTTCTTT. Protein product: CASSYGTGLGAFF.

This clone has more than one count but fewer than ten. The chain carries TRBV4-1 and TRBJ2-3; 7 bases map to TRBD2. With 1 base clipped from V and 0 bases from J, the junction kept 7 bases outside the gene matches. This CDR3 is 17 amino acids long. Germline lookup yields CDR1 MGHRA and CDR2 YSYEKL. The CDR3 sequence is CASSQVRAGVSTDTQYF. The CDR3 DNA follows: TGCGCCAGCAGCCAAGTTCGGGCGGGGGTTAGCACAGATACGCAGTATTTT.

The chain employs TRBV7-2 and TRBJ1-1; D not resolved. Trimming took off 4 bases at V and 1 base at J, with 10 bases between the two ends. This CDR3 comprises 14 residues. Per the germline V gene, CDR1 is SGHTA and CDR2 is FQGNSA. In nucleotides, the CDR3 is TGTGCCAGCAGCTGGAGCGGGGAGAACACTGAAGCTTTCTTT. Amino acids: CASSWSGENTEAFF.

The chain recombines TRBV6-6 with TRBJ2-5, with TRBD2 matching 12 bases. V lost 4 bases, J lost 5 bases, and 8 bases stayed unmatched. CDR3 size: 16 residues. CDR1 is MNHNY, CDR2 SVGAGI, per germline (reference sequence). The CDR3 nucleotides are TGTGCCAGCAGTTTGCGACTAGCGGGAGAGGGGGAGACCCAGTACTTC. Its translation: CASSLRLAGEGETQYF.

The rearrangement links TRBV12-5 to TRBJ1-3, with D possibly being TRBD1 (5 bases). The CDR3 has 16 residues. Trimming cost V 7 bases and J 0 bases, with 16 bases left between them. Germline lookup yields CDR1 LGHNT and CDR2 FRNRAP. The CDR3 here is CASASGRPGSGNTIYF. In DNA, the CDR3 is TGTGCTAGTGCCTCAGGGCGCCCGGGCTCTGGAAACACCATATATTTT.

The V and J genes are TRBV24-1 and TRBJ1-1; maybe TRBD1 (6 bases). The CDR3 is 13 amino acids. Germline CDR1 is KGHDR and CDR2 is SFDVKD. The DNA for the CDR3 is TGTGCAACTAAGTGGGGGGCTAACACTGAAGCTTTCTTT. This sequence encodes CATKWGANTEAFF.

V and J are TRBV30 and TRBJ1-2, with TRBD1 matching over 8 bases. Per the germline V gene, CDR1 is GTSNPN and CDR2 is SVGIG (reference sequence). This CDR3 has 13 amino acids. Trimming took 2 bases from V and 4 from J; bases not matched to a gene: 3. CDR3 in amino acids: CAWSRDRPYGYTF. The CDR3 nucleotides are TGTGCCTGGAGTCGGGACAGGCCCTATGGCTACACCTTC.

Written as DNA, the CDR3 is TGTGCCAGCAGCCAATGGGAAGGATCGGGGGTTACAGATGGCTACACCTTC. Translating gives CASSQWEGSGVTDGYTF. The V call is TRBV7-8, the J call TRBJ1-2; maybe TRBD1 (5 bases). CDR1 SGHVS and CDR2 FQNEAQ come from the germline V gene. Trimming removed 5 bases from V and 6 bases from J, with 25 bases in between. The CDR3 runs 17 residues.

J is TRBJ2-2 and V is TRBV4-2, with 7 bases fitting TRBD1. The CDR3 length is 15 residues. Per the germline V gene, CDR1 is LGHNA and CDR2 is YNFKEQ. V was clipped by 4 bases and J by 4 bases; unmatched bases: 6. The CDR3 here is CASSLRQGSTGELFF. DNA of the CDR3: TGTGCCAGCAGCCTCCGACAGGGAAGCACCGGGGAGCTGTTTTTT.

This clone has only one observation. The gene calls are TRBV7-2 and TRBJ2-3; D unresolved. Per germline, CDR1 SGHTA and CDR2 FQGNSA. The germline V and J ends were trimmed by 1 base and 0 bases, with 11 bases remaining between them. This CDR3 spans 16 amino acids. CDR3 protein: CASSLDWGESTDTQYF. The CDR3 nucleotides read TGTGCCAGCAGCTTAGATTGGGGTGAAAGCACAGATACGCAGTATTTT. The variable domain in full, with the rest retrieved from reference TRBV7-2 and TRBJ2-3, is GAGVSQSPSNKVTEKGKDVELRCDPISGHTALYWYRQSLGQGLEFLIYFQGNSAPDKSGLPSDRFSAERTGGSVSTLTIQRTQQEDSAVYLCASSLDWGESTDTQYFGPGTRLTVL.

In its sample, this clone was seen once. The CDR3 DNA reads as TGTGCCAGCAGTTACAAGGGACCTCTTTCACCCCTCCACTTT. This translates into CASSYKGPLSPLHF. The gene calls are TRBV6-5 and TRBJ1-6; TRBD1 is a possible D gene (5 bases). Germline assignment: CDR1 MNHEY and CDR2 SVGAGI. This CDR3 has 14 amino acids. V lost 2 bases, J lost 9 bases, and 11 bases lay in between.

This clone was counted at least ten times. The rearrangement uses TRBV7-2 and TRBJ2-7; D is ambiguous. V was clipped by 4 bases and J by 0 bases, with 16 bases between them. The CDR3 is made up of 16 amino acids. Germline lookup yields CDR1 SGHTA and CDR2 FQGNSA. The CDR3 protein is CASSSWAGPSSYEQYF. In DNA, the CDR3 is TGTGCCAGCAGCTCATGGGCAGGACCGAGCTCCTACGAGCAGTACTTC.

The chain joins TRBV18 to TRBJ2-4; 10 bases align to TRBD1. The CDR3 loop spans 15 amino acids. Trimming removed 3 bases from V and 6 bases from J; junction bases left unmatched: 5. The germline V gene has CDR1 KGHSH and CDR2 LQKENI. The CDR3, as DNA: TGTGCCAGCTCACCTGGGAGGGACAGGGGAAACATTCAGTACTTC. Translation gives CASSPGRDRGNIQYF.

V usage is TRBV5-1 and J usage is TRBJ2-1, with 11 positions matching TRBD2. The germline V gene encodes CDR1 SGHRS and CDR2 YFSETQ. The CDR3 has 17 residues. V dropped 0 bases and J dropped 1; count of bases not matched to a gene: 3. This CDR3 is CASSLVRTSGSYNEQFF. CDR3 DNA sequence: TGCGCCAGCAGCTTGGTCAGGACTAGCGGGTCCTACAATGAGCAGTTCTTC.

V and J are TRBV4-1 and TRBJ2-1, with D possibly matching TRBD2 (6 bases). Trimming left V 2 bases short and J 9 bases short, with 11 bases between. The germline V gene has CDR1 MGHRA and CDR2 YSYEKL. This CDR3 region has 13 residues. This CDR3 is CASSQPLGGEQFF. As DNA, the CDR3 is TGCGCCAGCAGCCAACCTCTGGGGGGTGAGCAGTTCTTC.

In DNA form, the CDR3 reads TGTGCCAGCAGTCCAACAGGGTATCCTACAGATACGCAGTATTTT. It is translated as CASSPTGYPTDTQYF. The genes are TRBV27 and TRBJ2-3; TRBD1 is a possible D gene (6 bases). V lost 5 bases and J lost 3, with 15 bases in between. This CDR3 is 15 amino acids long. Per the germline V gene, CDR1 is MNHEY and CDR2 is SMNVEV (reference sequence).